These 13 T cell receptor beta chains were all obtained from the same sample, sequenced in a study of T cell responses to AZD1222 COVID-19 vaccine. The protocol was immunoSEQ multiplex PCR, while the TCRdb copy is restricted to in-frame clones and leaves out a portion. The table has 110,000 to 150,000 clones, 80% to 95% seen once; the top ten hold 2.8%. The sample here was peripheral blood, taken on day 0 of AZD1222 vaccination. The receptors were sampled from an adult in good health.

CDR3 amino acids: CASSPGPSSGNTIYF. The CDR3 coding sequence is TGTGCCAGCTCACCGGGGCCTAGCTCTGGAAACACCATATATTTT. V is TRBV18 and J is TRBJ1-3; D might be TRBD1 (5 bases). Trimming cost V 3 bases and J 0 bases, with 9 bases left between them. Germline CDR1 is KGHSH and CDR2 is LQKENI. The CDR3 runs to 15 residues. Drawing the rest from reference TRBV18 and TRBJ1-3, the complete variable domain is NAGVMQNPRHLVRRRGQEARLRCSPMKGHSHVYWYRQLPEEGLKFMVYLQKENIIDESGMPKERFSAEFPKEGPSILRIQQVVRGDSAAYFCASSPGPSSGNTIYFGEGSWLTVV.

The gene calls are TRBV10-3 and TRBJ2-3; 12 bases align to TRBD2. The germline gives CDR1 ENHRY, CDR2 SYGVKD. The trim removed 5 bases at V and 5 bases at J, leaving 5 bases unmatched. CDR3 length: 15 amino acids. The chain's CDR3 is CAISSSGGDKDTQYF. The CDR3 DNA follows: TGTGCCATCAGTTCTAGCGGGGGGGATAAAGATACGCAGTATTTT.

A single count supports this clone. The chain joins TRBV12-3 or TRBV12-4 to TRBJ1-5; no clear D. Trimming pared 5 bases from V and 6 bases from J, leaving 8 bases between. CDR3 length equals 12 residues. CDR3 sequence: CASSTPGQPQHF. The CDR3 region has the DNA TGTGCCAGCAGTACCCCCGGTCAGCCCCAGCATTTT.

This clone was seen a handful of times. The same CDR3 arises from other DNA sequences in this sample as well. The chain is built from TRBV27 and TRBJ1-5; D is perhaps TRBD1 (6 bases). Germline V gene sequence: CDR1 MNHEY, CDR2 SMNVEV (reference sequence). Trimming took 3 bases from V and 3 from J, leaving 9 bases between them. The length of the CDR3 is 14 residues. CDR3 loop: CASSFRGSNQPQHF. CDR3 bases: TGTGCCAGCAGTTTTAGGGGGTCCAATCAGCCCCAGCATTTT.

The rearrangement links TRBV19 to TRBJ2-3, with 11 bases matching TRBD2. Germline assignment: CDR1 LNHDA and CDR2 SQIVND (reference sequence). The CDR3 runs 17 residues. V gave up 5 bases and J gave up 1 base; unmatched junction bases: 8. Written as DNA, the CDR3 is TGTGCCAGTAGTGCCCGACTAGCGGGGAGGGGCACAGATACGCAGTATTTT. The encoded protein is CASSARLAGRGTDTQYF.

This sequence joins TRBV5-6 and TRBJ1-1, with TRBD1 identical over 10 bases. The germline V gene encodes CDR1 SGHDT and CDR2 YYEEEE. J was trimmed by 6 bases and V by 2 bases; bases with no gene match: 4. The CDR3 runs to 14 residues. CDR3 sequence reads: CASSLGTGVPEAFF. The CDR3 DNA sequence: TGTGCCAGCAGCTTAGGGACAGGGGTGCCTGAAGCTTTCTTT.

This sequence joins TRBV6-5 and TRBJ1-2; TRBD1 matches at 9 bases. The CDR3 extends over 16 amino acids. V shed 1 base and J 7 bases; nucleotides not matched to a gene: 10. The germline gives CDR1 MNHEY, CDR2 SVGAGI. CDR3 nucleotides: TGTGCCAGCAGTTACTTAACCGGGACAGGGACTACTGGCTACACCTTC. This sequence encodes CASSYLTGTGTTGYTF.

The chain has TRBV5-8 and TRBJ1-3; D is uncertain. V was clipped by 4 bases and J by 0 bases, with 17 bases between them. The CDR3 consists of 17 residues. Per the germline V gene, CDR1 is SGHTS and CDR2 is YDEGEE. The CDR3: CASSRKDTWGSGNTIYF. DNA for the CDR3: TGTGCCAGCAGCAGGAAAGATACCTGGGGCTCTGGAAACACCATATATTTT.

CDR3 protein: CASTHGRRGKETQYF. For the CDR3, the DNA is TGTGCCAGCACCCACGGACGGAGGGGGAAAGAGACCCAGTACTTC. The chain has TRBV11-2 and TRBJ2-5, with D possibly being TRBD1 or TRBD2 (6 bases each). V was pared by 7 bases and J by 3 bases, with 18 bases between. This CDR3 has 15 amino acids. Germline V CDR1 and CDR2: SGHAT, FQNNGV.

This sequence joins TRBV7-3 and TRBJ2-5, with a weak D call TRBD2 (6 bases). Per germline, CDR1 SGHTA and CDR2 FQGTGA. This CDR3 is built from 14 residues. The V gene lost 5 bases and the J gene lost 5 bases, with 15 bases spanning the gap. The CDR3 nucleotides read TGTGCCAGCAGCCTTGCGGGGCCAGGGGAGACCCAGTACTTC. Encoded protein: CASSLAGPGETQYF. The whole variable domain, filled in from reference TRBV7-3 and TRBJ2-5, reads GAGVSQTPSNKVTEKGKYVELRCDPISGHTALYWYRQSLGQGPEFLIYFQGTGAADDSGLPNDRFFAVRPEGSVSTLKIQRTERGDSAVYLCASSLAGPGETQYFGPGTRLLVL.

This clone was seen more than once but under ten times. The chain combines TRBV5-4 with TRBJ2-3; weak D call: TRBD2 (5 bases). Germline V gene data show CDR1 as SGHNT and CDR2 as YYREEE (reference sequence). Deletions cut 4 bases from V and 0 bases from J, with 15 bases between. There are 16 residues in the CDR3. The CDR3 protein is CASSPGSVASTDTQYF. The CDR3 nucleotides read TGTGCCAGCAGCCCCGGTAGCGTCGCGAGCACAGATACGCAGTATTTT. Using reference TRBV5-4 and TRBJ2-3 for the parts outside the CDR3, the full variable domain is ETGVTQSPTHLIKTRGQQVTLRCSSQSGHNTVSWYQQALGQGPQFIFQYYREEENGRGNFPPRFSGLQFPNYSSELNVNALELDDSALYLCASSPGSVASTDTQYFGPGTRLTVL.

Here the CDR3 DNA reads TGTGCCAGCAAGACGGAAAGTGAGACCCAGTACTTC. Translated, it gives CASKTESETQYF. The chain carries TRBV2 and TRBJ2-5, with no clear D. Trimming took off 7 bases at V and 5 bases at J, with 11 bases between the two ends. The CDR3 covers 12 residues. The V gene's germline CDR1 is SNHLY and CDR2 FYNNEI.

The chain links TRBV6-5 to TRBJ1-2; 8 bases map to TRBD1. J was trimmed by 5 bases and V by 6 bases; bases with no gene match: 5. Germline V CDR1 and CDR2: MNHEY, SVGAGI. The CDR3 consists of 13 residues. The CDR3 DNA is TGTGCCAGCAGGACGGACAGGGATTATGGCTACACCTTC. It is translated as CASRTDRDYGYTF.